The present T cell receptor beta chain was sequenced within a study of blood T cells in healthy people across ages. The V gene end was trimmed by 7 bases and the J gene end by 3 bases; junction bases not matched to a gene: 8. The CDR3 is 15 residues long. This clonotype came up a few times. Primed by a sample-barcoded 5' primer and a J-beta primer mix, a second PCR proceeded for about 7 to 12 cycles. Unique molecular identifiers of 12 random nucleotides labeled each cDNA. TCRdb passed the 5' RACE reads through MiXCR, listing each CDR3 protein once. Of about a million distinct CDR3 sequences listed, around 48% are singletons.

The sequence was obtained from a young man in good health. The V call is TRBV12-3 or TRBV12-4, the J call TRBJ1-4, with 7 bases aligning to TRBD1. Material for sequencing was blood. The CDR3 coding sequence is TGTGCCAGCACCTTTTCGGACAGGTCTAATGAAAAACTGTTTTTT. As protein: CASTFSDRSNEKLFF.